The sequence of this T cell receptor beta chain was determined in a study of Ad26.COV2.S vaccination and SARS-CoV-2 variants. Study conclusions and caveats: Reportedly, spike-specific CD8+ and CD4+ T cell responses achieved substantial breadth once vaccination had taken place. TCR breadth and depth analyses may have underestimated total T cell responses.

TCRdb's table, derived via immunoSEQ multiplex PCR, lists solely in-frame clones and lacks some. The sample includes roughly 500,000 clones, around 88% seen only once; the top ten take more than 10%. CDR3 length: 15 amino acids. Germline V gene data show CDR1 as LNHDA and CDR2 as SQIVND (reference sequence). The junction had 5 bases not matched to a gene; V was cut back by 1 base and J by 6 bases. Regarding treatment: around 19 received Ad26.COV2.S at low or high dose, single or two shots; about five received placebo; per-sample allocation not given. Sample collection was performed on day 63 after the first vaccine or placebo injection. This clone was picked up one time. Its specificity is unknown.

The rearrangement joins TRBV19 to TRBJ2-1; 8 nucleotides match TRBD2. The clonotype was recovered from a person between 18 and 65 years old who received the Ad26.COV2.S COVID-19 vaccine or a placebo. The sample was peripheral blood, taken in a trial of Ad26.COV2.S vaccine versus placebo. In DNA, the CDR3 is TGTGCCAGTAGTATAGGAGGCGGGAGGCGCAATGAGCAGTTCTTC. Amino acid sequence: CASSIGGGRRNEQFF.